This is a list of T cell receptor beta chains from one sample in a study of T cells in narcolepsy. Profiling relied on immunoSEQ multiplex PCR, and the TCRdb table lists in-frame clones only, not all of them. The table includes fewer than 35,000 clones, more than 75% detected once. The material sequenced was CD45RA- memory CD4+ T cells from PBMCs. The source is a human donor with narcolepsy. The CDR3 runs from the conserved cysteine through the conserved F or W. The order of the fields is V gene, J gene, CDR3 length, D gene, clone size, CDR3 protein, CDR3 DNA. D genes are given only for firm matches. Clone size, where shown, is once, few, many, or a class for clones that have expanded.

V: TRBV5-1
J: TRBJ1-4
length: 15
D: TRBD1
size: few
CDR3: CASSWAGTANEKLFF
DNA: TGCGCCAGCAGCTGGGCCGGGACAGCTAATGAAAAACTGTTTTTT

V: TRBV10-1
J: TRBJ2-7
length: 13
D: -
size: -
CDR3: CASSQKGPEGQYF
DNA: TGCGCCAGCAGTCAAAAGGGCCCGGAGGGACAGTACTTC

V: TRBV2
J: TRBJ2-7
length: 13
D: -
size: -
CDR3: CASSRTRDYEQYF
DNA: TGTGCCAGCAGCCGTACTAGAGACTACGAGCAGTACTTC

V: TRBV5-1
J: TRBJ2-1
length: 15
D: TRBD2
size: -
CDR3: CASSLGSGGAEEQFF
DNA: TGCGCCAGCAGCTTGGGAAGCGGGGGGGCCGAGGAGCAGTTCTTC

V: TRBV30
J: TRBJ1-5
length: 14
D: -
size: -
CDR3: CAWSGTGRGQPQHF
DNA: TGTGCCTGGAGTGGGACGGGCAGGGGCCAGCCCCAGCATTTT

V: TRBV30
J: TRBJ2-1
length: 13
D: TRBD2
size: -
CDR3: CAWNAGAQDEQFF
DNA: TGTGCCTGGAACGCGGGAGCGCAGGATGAGCAGTTCTTC

V: TRBV30
J: TRBJ2-5
length: 12
D: -
size: -
CDR3: CAWTLNWGTQYF
DNA: TGTGCCTGGACCCTCAACTGGGGGACCCAGTACTTC

V: TRBV7-2
J: TRBJ2-5
length: 14
D: -
size: -
CDR3: CASSSGGGQKTQYF
DNA: TGTGCCAGCAGCTCAGGGGGGGGACAAAAGACCCAGTACTTC

V: TRBV9
J: TRBJ2-3
length: 15
D: -
size: -
CDR3: CASSHREGGTDTQYF
DNA: TGTGCCAGCAGCCACAGGGAGGGGGGCACAGATACGCAGTATTTT

V: TRBV7-2
J: TRBJ2-2
length: 16
D: TRBD1
size: few
CDR3: CASSLGGQGNTGELFF
DNA: TGTGCCAGCAGCTTAGGGGGACAGGGGAACACCGGGGAGCTGTTTTTT

V: TRBV19
J: TRBJ1-6
length: 14
D: -
size: -
CDR3: CASSFPGPGSPLHF
DNA: TGTGCCAGTAGTTTCCCGGGCCCAGGCTCACCCCTCCACTTT

V: TRBV5-1
J: TRBJ1-4
length: 16
D: -
size: -
CDR3: CASSLESQGRDEKLFF
DNA: TGCGCCAGCAGCTTGGAATCCCAGGGAAGGGACGAAAAACTGTTTTTT

V: TRBV18
J: TRBJ1-6
length: 14
D: TRBD1
size: -
CDR3: CASSLGQLNSPLHF
DNA: TGTGCCAGCTCACTGGGACAGCTTAATTCACCCCTCCACTTT

V: TRBV6-6
J: TRBJ2-1
length: 16
D: TRBD1
size: -
CDR3: CASSYLQGGGRNEQFF
DNA: TGTGCCAGCAGTTACTTACAGGGGGGAGGTAGAAATGAGCAGTTCTTC

V: TRBV5-1
J: TRBJ1-4
length: 14
D: -
size: -
CDR3: CASSKGGEGEKLFF
DNA: TGCGCCAGCAGCAAGGGCGGCGAGGGTGAAAAACTGTTTTTT

V: TRBV28
J: TRBJ1-3
length: 18
D: -
size: -
CDR3: CASSFSRGGAFSGNTIYF
DNA: TGTGCCAGCAGTTTTAGCCGGGGGGGCGCCTTCTCTGGAAACACCATATATTTT

V: TRBV4-3
J: TRBJ2-1
length: 16
D: TRBD2
size: -
CDR3: CASSQEVVAGYNEQFF
DNA: TGCGCCAGCAGCCAAGAAGTGGTAGCGGGGTACAATGAGCAGTTCTTC

V: TRBV11-2
J: TRBJ1-2
length: 15
D: -
size: -
CDR3: CASSSNQGRYYGYTF
DNA: TGTGCCAGCAGCTCCAACCAGGGGCGATACTATGGCTACACCTTC

V: TRBV11-2
J: TRBJ1-6
length: 15
D: -
size: -
CDR3: CATKRREFYNSPLHF
DNA: TGTGCCACTAAGCGGAGGGAGTTCTATAATTCACCCCTCCACTTT